The 11 T cell receptor beta chains presented below share a single source sample, sequenced in a study of graft-versus-host responses after intestinal transplantation. Only in-frame clones appear in the TCRdb table, and some are missing; sequencing was by immunoSEQ multiplex PCR. The sample yields tens of thousands of clones, 94% seen once. Their antigen targets remain unknown. Sequencing used unstimulated CD4+ T cells sorted from spleen or lymph node cells, obtained before transplant. The source is a human donor who was the organ donor for an intestinal transplant.

This clone was picked up a small number of times. This chain joins TRBV2 and TRBJ1-5; possible D gene TRBD1, 6 bases. The CDR3 consists of 14 residues. Trimming cost V 8 bases and J 4 bases, with 15 bases left between them. From germline, CDR1 is SNHLY and CDR2 FYNNEI. The CDR3 sequence: CASLRDKVNQPQHF. The CDR3 DNA follows: TGTGCCAGCCTCCGGGACAAAGTTAATCAGCCCCAGCATTTT.

The chain recombines TRBV7-9 with TRBJ1-1, with a tentative D call TRBD1 (6 bases). Trimming took off 7 bases at V and 5 bases at J, with 17 bases between the two ends. The germline CDR1 and CDR2 sequences are SEHNR and FQNEAQ (reference sequence). The CDR3 contains 14 residues. The CDR3 loop reads CASTLGGARTEAFF. The CDR3 DNA follows: TGTGCCAGCACCCTCGGGGGGGCGCGGACTGAAGCTTTCTTT.

The chain carries TRBV7-2 and TRBJ2-5, with 9 bases aligning to TRBD2. This CDR3 region has 15 residues. V was clipped by 2 bases and J by 6 bases; unmatched bases: 7. Germline assignment: CDR1 SGHTA and CDR2 FQGNSA. The CDR3 region is CASSLSGGSVKTQYF. The CDR3 nucleotides read TGTGCCAGCAGCTTAAGCGGGGGGAGTGTAAAGACCCAGTACTTC.

This chain connects TRBV6-6 to TRBJ2-5, with 11 bases fitting TRBD2. This CDR3 spans 16 amino acids. Germline trimming cut 2 bases from V and 1 base from J; bases unmatched to any gene: 3. Germline assignment: CDR1 MNHNY and CDR2 SVGAGI (reference sequence). The CDR3 sequence is CASSYPTSGAQETQYF. CDR3 coding DNA: TGTGCCAGCAGTTACCCGACTAGCGGGGCCCAAGAGACCCAGTACTTC.

V and J are TRBV7-2 and TRBJ2-4; D is possibly TRBD1 (6 bases). The V end was cut by 3 bases, the J end by 8 bases, with 11 bases between. This CDR3 has 13 residues. Germline CDR1 reads SGHTA; CDR2 reads FQGNSA. The CDR3 DNA sequence: TGTGCCAGCAGCTTCTACAGGGCAGACATTCAGTACTTC. Protein: CASSFYRADIQYF.

The chain links TRBV5-1 to TRBJ2-3; D gene uncertain. CDR1 is SGHRS, CDR2 YFSETQ, per germline. Between the trimmed V and J ends, which lost 4 bases and 6 bases, there was a span of 15 bases. This CDR3 is built from 14 residues. In DNA form, the CDR3 reads TGCGCCAGCAGCCTAGGGTTGCCTGTGGATACGCAGTATTTT. Translated: CASSLGLPVDTQYF.

The genes are TRBV4-3 and TRBJ1-4; D perhaps matches TRBD1 (6 bases). CDR1 LGHNA and CDR2 YSLEER come from the germline V gene. V gave up 0 bases and J gave up 17 bases, with 19 bases separating them. This CDR3 spans 14 amino acids. The CDR3 sequence: CASSQDRGMGTRFF. CDR3 coding DNA: TGCGCCAGCAGCCAAGATAGGGGAATGGGGACACGATTTTTT.

This sequence joins TRBV18 and TRBJ1-1; D gene unclear. In germline, CDR1 is KGHSH, CDR2 LQKENI. The CDR3 is made up of 13 amino acids. V shed 3 bases and J shed 3 bases, with 8 bases lying between them. The CDR3: CASSPGLDTEAFF. DNA of the CDR3: TGTGCCAGCTCACCGGGCTTGGACACTGAAGCTTTCTTT.

In this sample, this clone turned up once. The chain has TRBV27 and TRBJ2-1; 11 bases match TRBD2. The germline V gene encodes CDR1 MNHEY and CDR2 SMNVEV (reference sequence). The CDR3 has 16 amino acids. V lost 5 bases to trimming and J lost 7 bases; unmatched junction nucleotides: 10. In nucleotides, the CDR3 is TGTGCCAGCAGTCTCTTTCTAGCGGGGGGCCGGAATGAGCAGTTCTTC. It translates to CASSLFLAGGRNEQFF.

This clone was recorded once. The gene calls are TRBV5-1 and TRBJ2-3; D is undetermined. The germline gives CDR1 SGHRS, CDR2 YFSETQ. Trimming removed 5 bases from V and 5 bases from J, with 24 bases in between. This CDR3 region has 17 residues. The CDR3 spells CASRSRPEGSDKDTQYF. CDR3 DNA sequence: TGCGCCAGCAGATCCCGCCCAGAAGGGTCAGATAAAGATACGCAGTATTTT.

This chain uses TRBV7-3 with TRBJ2-3, with a weak D call TRBD2 (5 bases). Germline assignment: CDR1 SGHTA and CDR2 FQGTGA. The CDR3 totals 13 residues. V was shortened by 5 bases and J by 6 bases, with 12 bases between the two germline ends. As DNA, the CDR3 is TGTGCCAGCAGCCGAACCGGACTCGATACGCAGTATTTT. Translated, it gives CASSRTGLDTQYF.